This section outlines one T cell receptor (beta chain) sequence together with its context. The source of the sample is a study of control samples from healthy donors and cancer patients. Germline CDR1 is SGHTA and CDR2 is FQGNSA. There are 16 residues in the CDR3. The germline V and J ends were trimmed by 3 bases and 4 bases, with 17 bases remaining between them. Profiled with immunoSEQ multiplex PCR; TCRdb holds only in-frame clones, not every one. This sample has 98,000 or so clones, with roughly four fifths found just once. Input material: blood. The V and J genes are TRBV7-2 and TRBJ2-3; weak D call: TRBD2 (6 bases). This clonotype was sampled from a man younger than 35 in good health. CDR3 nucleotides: TGTGCCAGCAGCTTGAGCGGGCCATCTAGATCAGATACGCAGTATTTT. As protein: CASSLSGPSRSDTQYF.